These 23 T cell receptor beta chains came from one sample sequenced in a study of shared clonotypes between healthy human individuals. TCRdb's table, derived via immunoSEQ multiplex PCR, lists solely in-frame clones and lacks some. Of approximately 650,000 clones in the sample, 95% to 96% were seen once. The naive CD8 fraction comprised CD45RO-negative cells positively selected for CCR7 and excluded terminally differentiated effector memory CD45RA+ cells. The sequenced sample consisted of naive CD8+ T cells sorted from blood. The receptors shown here come from a woman in her 30s in good health.

The chain recombines TRBV9 with TRBJ1-2; D not certain. Per the germline V gene, CDR1 is SGDLS and CDR2 is YYNGEE. This CDR3 is built from 15 residues. The V and J ends lost 0 bases and 1 base respectively, with 10 bases between them. The CDR3 region has the DNA TGTGCCAGCAGCGTAGTATACAGCGTTAACTATGGCTACACCTTC. Translating gives CASSVVYSVNYGYTF.

This chain joins TRBV28 and TRBJ1-2; 7 nucleotides agree with TRBD1. Trimming at V came to 5 bases and at J to 7 bases, leaving 7 bases not matched to a gene. The CDR3 consists of 13 residues. Looked up from germline, CDR1 is MDHEN and CDR2 is SYDVKM. The CDR3 reads CASSGRQGPGYTF. The CDR3 bases are TGTGCCAGCAGTGGTAGACAGGGACCTGGCTACACCTTC.

This clone showed up just once. V usage is TRBV28 and J usage is TRBJ2-1, with 7 bases identical to TRBD2. CDR3 length equals 12 residues. V lost 5 bases, J lost 10 bases, and 5 bases stayed unmatched. CDR1 and CDR2 from the germline V gene are MDHEN and SYDVKM. The CDR3 region is CASSPRAGEQFF. CDR3 bases: TGTGCCAGCAGTCCCCGAGCGGGGGAGCAGTTCTTC.

The V and J genes are TRBV5-4 and TRBJ2-1, with D tentatively TRBD2 (7 bases). Germline CDR1 and CDR2: SGHNT and YYREEE (reference sequence). The CDR3 is 17 amino acids. V was shortened by 0 bases and J by 4 bases, with 17 bases between the two germline ends. The CDR3 DNA is TGTGCCAGCAGCTTGGACCCCGAGGGGGGGCTATACAATGAGCAGTTCTTC. Protein sequence: CASSLDPEGGLYNEQFF.

The chain combines TRBV7-9 with TRBJ2-5; TRBD1 aligns across 10 bases. Germline V CDR1 and CDR2: SEHNR, FQNEAQ (reference sequence). The CDR3 runs to 15 residues. The V gene end was trimmed by 5 bases and the J gene end by 5 bases; junction bases not matched to a gene: 8. Here the CDR3 DNA reads TGTGCCAGCAGCCTCCGGGACAGGGGTCGTGAGACCCAGTACTTC. This encodes CASSLRDRGRETQYF. The full variable domain, its missing parts supplied by reference TRBV7-9 and TRBJ2-5, is DTGVSQNPRHKITKRGQNVTFRCDPISEHNRLYWYRQTLGQGPEFLTYFQNEAQLEKSRLLSDRFSAERPKGSFSTLEIQRTEQGDSAMYLCASSLRDRGRETQYFGPGTRLLVL.

The chain combines TRBV9 with TRBJ2-7; D is ambiguous. V lost 0 bases, J lost 0 bases, and 10 bases lay in between. This CDR3 spans 15 amino acids. Germline CDR1 and CDR2: SGDLS and YYNGEE. The CDR3 loop reads CASSVGVTGSYEQYF. The CDR3 DNA reads TGTGCCAGCAGCGTAGGAGTGACGGGCTCCTACGAGCAGTACTTC.

The gene calls are TRBV4-1 and TRBJ2-7; possible D gene TRBD1, 5 bases. V lost 1 base to trimming and J lost 2 bases, with 12 bases between them. This CDR3 contains 15 residues. Per germline, CDR1 MGHRA and CDR2 YSYEKL. The CDR3 DNA is TGCGCCAGCAGCCAAGCGAATAGACAGACCTACGAGCAGTACTTC. This codes for CASSQANRQTYEQYF.

V gene TRBV5-6 combines with J gene TRBJ1-2; 7 nucleotides align to TRBD1. V lost 2 bases to trimming and J lost 0 bases; unmatched junction nucleotides: 4. Germline CDR1 reads SGHDT; CDR2 reads YYEEEE. The CDR3 runs to 15 residues. CDR3 residues: CASSFGTEANYGYTF. The DNA of the CDR3 is TGTGCCAGCAGCTTCGGGACAGAAGCTAACTATGGCTACACCTTC.

This chain joins TRBV28 and TRBJ1-5; D call uncertain. The germline V gene encodes CDR1 MDHEN and CDR2 SYDVKM. CDR3 length: 11 amino acids. The V gene lost 6 bases and the J gene lost 9 bases, with 9 bases spanning the gap. CDR3 nucleotides: TGTGCCAGCAGCACGGGTGGGCCCCAGCATTTT. Translation gives CASSTGGPQHF.

This clone has only a few counts. The genes are TRBV7-9 and TRBJ2-7; D not certain. Germline V gene data show CDR1 as SEHNR and CDR2 as FQNEAQ (reference sequence). The germline V and J ends were trimmed by 5 bases and 2 bases, with 13 bases remaining between them. The CDR3 has 14 amino acids. The CDR3 nucleotides read TGTGCCAGCAGCGGCGCTTCGGCTCCCTACGAGCAGTACTTC. Amino acid sequence: CASSGASAPYEQYF.

The chain carries TRBV28 and TRBJ2-2, with 13 bases fitting TRBD2. This CDR3 is 16 amino acids long. V lost 6 bases and J lost 2; bases outside the gene matches: 3. CDR1 is MDHEN, CDR2 SYDVKM, per germline. CDR3 bases: TGTGCCAGCAGGGGACTAGCGGGAATAAACACCGGGGAGCTGTTTTTT. This sequence encodes CASRGLAGINTGELFF.

This rearrangement joins TRBV7-9 to TRBJ1-6, with TRBD1 identical over 8 bases. CDR1 and CDR2 from the germline V gene are SEHNR and FQNEAQ (reference sequence). CDR3 length: 14 residues. After removal of 2 bases from V and 8 bases from J, the junction contained 2 bases not matched to a gene. DNA of the CDR3: TGTGCCAGCAGCTTATGGGACAGGCATTCACCCCTCCACTTT. Translating it yields CASSLWDRHSPLHF.

The V call is TRBV6-1, the J call TRBJ1-5; 8 positions match TRBD1. CDR3 length equals 13 residues. Germline CDR1 is MNHNS and CDR2 is SASEGT. V trimming: 10 bases; J trimming: 3 bases; junction bases outside the gene matches: 5. CDR3 sequence: CATRGHINQPQHF. CDR3 coding DNA: TGTGCCACCAGGGGGCATATCAATCAGCCCCAGCATTTT.

V usage is TRBV6-1 and J usage is TRBJ2-1; 7 nucleotides line up with TRBD1. The CDR3 covers 14 residues. The ends lost 4 bases at V and 4 bases at J; junction bases unmatched: 4. Germline V lookup: CDR1 MNHNS, CDR2 SASEGT. CDR3 nucleotide sequence: TGTGCCAGCAGTGTGGCACAGGGGTACAATGAGCAGTTCTTC. Translated, it gives CASSVAQGYNEQFF.

The CDR3 here is CASSLGPLNEQYF. CDR3 DNA sequence: TGTGCCAGCAGCTTAGGACCCCTTAACGAGCAGTACTTC. The chain recombines TRBV7-8 with TRBJ2-7; D is unresolved. The CDR3 is 13 amino acids. V lost 1 base, J lost 5 bases, and 9 bases lay in between. The germline gives CDR1 SGHVS, CDR2 FQNEAQ.

This chain connects TRBV6-1 to TRBJ2-7; TRBD2 might be the D (6 bases). V was pared by 3 bases and J by 3 bases, with 15 bases between. This CDR3 is built from 15 residues. Germline loops: CDR1 MNHNS, CDR2 SASEGT. CDR3 nucleotide sequence: TGTGCCAGCAGTGACATAACCGGGGGAGACTACGAGCAGTACTTC. Translation: CASSDITGGDYEQYF.

This chain uses TRBV14 with TRBJ2-1, with D possibly TRBD2 on 6 matching bases. Germline CDR1 SGHDN, CDR2 FVKESK. The CDR3 sequence is 14 residues long. Trimming removed 4 bases at V and 10 bases at J, with 17 bases between. The CDR3 protein is CASSLEGGGNEQFF. CDR3 sequence (DNA): TGTGCCAGCAGCCTGGAGGGCGGTGGGAACGAGCAGTTCTTC.

The gene calls are TRBV6-5 and TRBJ1-1; D not resolved. CDR1 MNHEY and CDR2 SVGAGI come from the germline V gene. The length of the CDR3 is 13 residues. V gave up 6 bases and J gave up 2 bases, with 10 bases separating them. The CDR3 sequence is CASSPMANTEAFF. The CDR3 nucleotides are TGTGCCAGCAGCCCTATGGCAAACACTGAAGCTTTCTTT.

The chain recombines TRBV9 with TRBJ1-2; D is undetermined. V was clipped by 4 bases and J by 7 bases, with 20 bases between them. The CDR3 runs 15 residues. Germline CDR1 reads SGDLS; CDR2 reads YYNGEE. The CDR3 loop reads CASSPPHGVDRGYTF. In nucleotides, the CDR3 is TGTGCCAGCAGCCCCCCCCACGGGGTGGATCGTGGCTACACCTTC.

The J gene is TRBJ2-2, the V gene TRBV27; 7 bases fit TRBD2. J gave up 6 bases and V 5 bases, and 3 bases lay outside the gene matches. The CDR3 has 13 residues. Germline loops: CDR1 MNHEY, CDR2 SMNVEV (reference sequence). CDR3 sequence: CASSLLAAGELFF. As DNA, the CDR3 is TGTGCCAGCAGTCTGCTAGCGGCCGGGGAGCTGTTTTTT.

This chain uses TRBV11-2 with TRBJ2-7; no firm D call. The germline gives CDR1 SGHAT, CDR2 FQNNGV. CDR3 length: 13 residues. The germline V and J ends were trimmed by 3 bases and 3 bases, with 9 bases remaining between them. The CDR3, as DNA: TGTGCCAGCAGCTTTGAGGAGCTCTACGAGCAGTACTTC. Amino acids: CASSFEELYEQYF.

The chain employs TRBV28 and TRBJ1-5; D perhaps matches TRBD1 (6 bases). The V end was cut by 8 bases, the J end by 5 bases, with 19 bases between. This CDR3 is built from 15 residues. CDR1 and CDR2 (germline): MDHEN, SYDVKM. The CDR3 reads CASCKLKGVYQPQHF. As DNA, the CDR3 is TGTGCCAGCTGTAAGCTGAAGGGGGTATATCAGCCCCAGCATTTT.

V and J are TRBV11-2 and TRBJ2-7; 9 positions match TRBD2. From germline, CDR1 is SGHAT and CDR2 FQNNGV. V was clipped by 2 bases and J by 3 bases; unmatched bases: 8. This CDR3 spans 16 amino acids. Written as DNA, the CDR3 is TGTGCCAGCAGCTTAATGTTGGCGGGAGGGCACTACGAGCAGTACTTC. Its protein is CASSLMLAGGHYEQYF.